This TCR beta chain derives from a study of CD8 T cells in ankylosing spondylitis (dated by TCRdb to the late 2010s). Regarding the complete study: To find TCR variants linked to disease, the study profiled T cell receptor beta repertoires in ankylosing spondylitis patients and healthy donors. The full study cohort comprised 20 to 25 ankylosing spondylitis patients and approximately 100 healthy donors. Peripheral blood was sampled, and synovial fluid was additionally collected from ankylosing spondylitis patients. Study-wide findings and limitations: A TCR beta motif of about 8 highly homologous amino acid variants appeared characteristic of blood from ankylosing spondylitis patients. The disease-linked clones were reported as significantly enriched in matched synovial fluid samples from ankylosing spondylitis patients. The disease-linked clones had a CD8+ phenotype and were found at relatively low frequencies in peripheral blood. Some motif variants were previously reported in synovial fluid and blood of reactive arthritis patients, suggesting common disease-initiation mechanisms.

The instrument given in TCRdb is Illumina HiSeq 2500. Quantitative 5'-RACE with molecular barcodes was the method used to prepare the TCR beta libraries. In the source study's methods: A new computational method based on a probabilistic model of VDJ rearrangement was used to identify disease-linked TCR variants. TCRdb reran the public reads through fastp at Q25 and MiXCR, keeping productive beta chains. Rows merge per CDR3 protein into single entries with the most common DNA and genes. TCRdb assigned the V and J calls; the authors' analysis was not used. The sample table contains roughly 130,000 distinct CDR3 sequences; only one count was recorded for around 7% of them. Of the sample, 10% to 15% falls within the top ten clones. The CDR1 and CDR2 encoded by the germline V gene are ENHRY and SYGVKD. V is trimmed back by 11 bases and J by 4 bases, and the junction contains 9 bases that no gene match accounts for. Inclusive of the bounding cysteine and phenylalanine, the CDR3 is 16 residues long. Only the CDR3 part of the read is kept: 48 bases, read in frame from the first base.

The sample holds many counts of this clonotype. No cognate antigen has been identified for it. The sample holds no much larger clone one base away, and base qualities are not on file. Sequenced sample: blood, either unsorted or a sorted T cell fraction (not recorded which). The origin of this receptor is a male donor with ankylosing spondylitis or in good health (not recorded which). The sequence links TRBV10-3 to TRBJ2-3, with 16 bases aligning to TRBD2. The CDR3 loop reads CASGGTSGRAPDTQYF. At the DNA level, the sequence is TGTGCCTCAGGGGGGACTAGCGGGAGGGCACCAGATACGCAGTATTTT.